The 25 T cell receptor beta chains below were found in one sample sequenced in a study of shared clonotypes between healthy human individuals. TCRdb's table, derived via immunoSEQ multiplex PCR, lists solely in-frame clones and lacks some. Among some 790,000 clones listed, 72% were seen once. Sequencing was carried out using memory CD4+ T cells sorted from blood. The subset was: CD45RA-negative fraction. Receptors originate from a woman in her thirties in good health.

This clone was seen at least ten times. The chain links TRBV7-6 to TRBJ2-5; 9 bases fit TRBD2. J lost 4 bases, V lost 4 bases, and 10 bases had no gene match. This CDR3 spans 16 amino acids. Germline CDR1 reads SGHVS; CDR2 reads FNYEAQ. The CDR3, as DNA: TGTGCCAGCAGCTCCAAGATAGCGGGAGCGGTAGAGACCCAGTACTTC. It codes for CASSSKIAGAVETQYF.

This clone is a singleton in its sample. The rearrangement joins TRBV10-3 to TRBJ2-2; unclear D gene. This CDR3 has 16 amino acids. Germline CDR1 is ENHRY and CDR2 is SYGVKD. V was shortened by 6 bases and J by 0 bases, with 14 bases between the two germline ends. The CDR3 nucleotides read TGTGCCATCAGCGATTTTGCTAGACCGAACACCGGGGAGCTGTTTTTT. This sequence encodes CAISDFARPNTGELFF.

The rearrangement uses TRBV29-1 and TRBJ2-6; unclear D gene. Germline loops: CDR1 SQVTM, CDR2 ANQGSEA. The V gene lost 5 bases and the J gene lost 0 bases, with 2 bases spanning the gap. The CDR3 loop spans 12 amino acids. The CDR3: CSVNSGANVLTF. CDR3 DNA: TGCAGCGTTAACTCTGGGGCCAACGTCCTGACTTTC.

This chain uses TRBV30 with TRBJ1-2; D might be TRBD1 (5 bases). Trimming left V 2 bases short and J 8 bases short, with 21 bases between. Germline loops: CDR1 GTSNPN, CDR2 SVGIG (reference sequence). The CDR3 is 15 residues long. The CDR3 here is CAWSSTNGGAGGYTF. CDR3 DNA sequence: TGTGCCTGGAGTTCCACTAATGGAGGGGCCGGCGGCTACACCTTC.

There are a few counts of this clone. The chain joins TRBV5-1 to TRBJ2-1, with TRBD1 as a possible D gene (6 bases). V was shortened by 5 bases and J by 1 base, with 10 bases between the two germline ends. Per the germline V gene, CDR1 is SGHRS and CDR2 is YFSETQ. This CDR3 contains 14 residues. DNA of the CDR3: TGCGCCAGCAGAAGGGACAATTCCTACAATGAGCAGTTCTTC. The encoded protein is CASRRDNSYNEQFF.

The V call is TRBV5-6, the J call TRBJ2-7, with TRBD2 identical over 7 bases. The CDR3 covers 14 residues. Losses at the gene ends were 0 bases for V and 4 bases for J; bases not matched to a gene: 4. Germline V CDR1 and CDR2: SGHDT, YYEEEE. The CDR3 region is CASSLGGGRYEQYF. CDR3 sequence (DNA): TGTGCCAGCAGCTTGGGCGGGGGTAGGTACGAGCAGTACTTC. Full variable domain (remainder filled in from reference TRBV5-6 and TRBJ2-7): DAGVTQSPTHLIKTRGQQVTLRCSPKSGHDTVSWYQQALGQGPQFIFQYYEEEERQRGNFPDRFSGHQFPNYSSELNVNALLLGDSALYLCASSLGGGRYEQYFGPGTRLTVT.

A note on this clone: Since a much larger clone is just one base distant, this may be a read error. The J gene is TRBJ1-5, the V gene TRBV28; D is ambiguous. Germline V gives CDR1 MDHEN, CDR2 SYDVKM. This CDR3 comprises 16 residues. In DNA, the CDR3 is TGTGCCAGCAGTCGCTCCTACCAATATAGCAATCAGTCCCAGCATTTT. Amino acid sequence: CASSRSYQYSNQSQHF.

The gene calls are TRBV6-5 and TRBJ1-4, with no clear D. The CDR3 is 14 amino acids. With 4 bases removed from V and 4 bases from J, the gap between germline ends came to 10 bases. Looked up from germline, CDR1 is MNHEY and CDR2 is SVGAGI. The CDR3 region is CASSWQADNEKLFF. The CDR3 DNA reads TGTGCCAGCAGTTGGCAGGCCGATAATGAAAAACTGTTTTTT.

About this clone itself: Distinct nucleotide sequences in the sample also encode this CDR3. V is TRBV29-1 and J is TRBJ2-3; TRBD2 matches at 11 bases. This CDR3 comprises 14 residues. The V gene end was trimmed by 2 bases and the J gene end by 3 bases; junction bases not matched to a gene: 1. In germline, CDR1 is SQVTM, CDR2 ANQGSEA. This CDR3 reads CSVELAGGTDTQYF. The CDR3 coding sequence is TGCAGCGTTGAACTAGCGGGAGGTACAGATACGCAGTATTTT.

V and J are TRBV27 and TRBJ1-4, with D perhaps matching TRBD1 (6 bases). V was shortened by 5 bases and J by 0 bases, with 10 bases between the two germline ends. This CDR3 spans 15 amino acids. Germline V CDR1 and CDR2: MNHEY, SMNVEV (reference sequence). The DNA of the CDR3 is TGTGCCAGCAGTCGGAGGGGGTCAACTAATGAAAAACTGTTTTTT. This encodes CASSRRGSTNEKLFF.

The chain uses TRBV13 and TRBJ1-1; D is undetermined. Germline V lookup: CDR1 PRHDT, CDR2 FYEKMQ (reference sequence). V gave up 6 bases and J gave up 3 bases, with 20 bases separating them. CDR3 length: 16 residues. CDR3 residues: CASSSLFTGSDTEAFF. Here the CDR3 DNA reads TGTGCCAGCAGTTCCCTTTTTACCGGATCCGACACTGAAGCTTTCTTT. The full variable domain, rest sourced from reference TRBV13 and TRBJ1-1, is AAGVIQSPRHLIKEKRETATLKCYPIPRHDTVYWYQQGPGQDPQFLISFYEKMQSDKGSIPDRFSAQQFSDYHSELNMSSLELGDSALYFCASSSLFTGSDTEAFFGQGTRLTVV.

V gene TRBV27 combines with J gene TRBJ2-5, with D possibly being TRBD1 or TRBD2 (6 bases each). CDR3 size: 11 residues. Per germline, CDR1 MNHEY and CDR2 SMNVEV (reference sequence). Trimming left V 8 bases short and J 10 bases short, with 14 bases between. CDR3 protein: CASRGQGGQYF. The CDR3 bases are TGTGCCAGCCGGGGGCAAGGGGGCCAGTACTTC.

J is TRBJ2-3 and V is TRBV20-1; no definite D call. Germline loops: CDR1 DFQATT, CDR2 SNEGSKA (reference sequence). The CDR3 spans 11 residues. The germline V and J ends were trimmed by 1 base and 4 bases, with 3 bases remaining between them. The CDR3 loop is CSARGPDTQYF. The DNA for the CDR3 is TGCAGTGCTAGAGGCCCAGATACGCAGTATTTT.

This clone appeared a single time. This rearrangement joins TRBV9 to TRBJ2-3, with D maybe TRBD2 (6 bases). Trimming pared 4 bases from V and 4 bases from J, leaving 16 bases between. Germline V gene lookup returns CDR1 SGDLS and CDR2 YYNGEE. The CDR3 is made up of 15 amino acids. DNA of the CDR3: TGTGCCAGCAGCCCCCGTGGCGGGATGGCAGATACGCAGTATTTT. The encoded protein is CASSPRGGMADTQYF.

V gene TRBV5-1 combines with J gene TRBJ2-7; TRBD1 might be the D (6 bases). This CDR3 has 15 residues. The germline gives CDR1 SGHRS, CDR2 YFSETQ. V was pared by 4 bases and J by 4 bases, with 18 bases between. The CDR3: CASSRVLSGQYEQYF. The CDR3 DNA reads TGCGCCAGCAGCCGCGTTTTATCTGGACAGTACGAGCAGTACTTC.

The rearrangement uses TRBV2 and TRBJ1-5, with unresolved D. V was trimmed by 7 bases and J by 6 bases, leaving 13 bases between them. This CDR3 is 13 amino acids long. CDR1 is SNHLY, CDR2 FYNNEI, per germline. The CDR3 nucleotides are TGTGCCAGCACTGATGGGGTCGTTCAGCCCCAGCATTTT. It codes for CASTDGVVQPQHF.

CDR3 protein: CASSEGISGWGTDTQYF. Written as DNA, the CDR3 is TGTGCCAGCAGTGAGGGGATCAGCGGTTGGGGCACAGATACGCAGTATTTT. The rearrangement links TRBV25-1 to TRBJ2-3; D is possibly TRBD2 (5 bases). V dropped 3 bases and J dropped 1 base, with 17 bases sitting between them. The CDR3 sequence is 17 residues long. Germline values: CDR1 MGHDK, CDR2 SYGVNS.

This sequence joins TRBV11-1 and TRBJ2-7; possibly TRBD1 or TRBD2 for D (5 bases each). The CDR3 extends over 13 amino acids. Germline V CDR1 and CDR2: SGHAT, FQDESV (reference sequence). V was clipped by 2 bases and J by 4 bases, with 9 bases between them. Written as DNA, the CDR3 is TGTGCCAGCAGCTTACCGGGGCCGTACGAGCAGTACTTC. Translated: CASSLPGPYEQYF.

Note on this clone: Other DNA sequences in the same sample also yield this CDR3. The J gene is TRBJ2-7, the V gene TRBV4-1; 7 bases align to TRBD2. V gave up 0 bases and J gave up 1 base; unmatched junction bases: 3. This CDR3 is 15 amino acids long. Germline CDR1 and CDR2: MGHRA and YSYEKL. In nucleotides, the CDR3 is TGCGCCAGCAGCCAAGAGCTAGCGGATTCCTACGAGCAGTACTTC. Its translation is CASSQELADSYEQYF.

There are a few counts of this clone. The gene calls are TRBV5-6 and TRBJ1-4; D gene unclear. With 4 bases removed from V and 6 bases from J, the gap between germline ends came to 13 bases. CDR1 and CDR2 from the germline V gene are SGHDT and YYEEEE. The CDR3 consists of 14 residues. The CDR3 region is CASSLRPGDEKLFF. CDR3 nucleotide sequence: TGTGCCAGCAGCCTCCGACCGGGAGATGAAAAACTGTTTTTT.

J is TRBJ2-4 and V is TRBV30, with D possibly TRBD1 on 6 matching bases. The ends were cut back, 0 bases at V and 3 bases at J, with 9 bases in the middle. From germline, CDR1 is GTSNPN and CDR2 SVGIG (reference sequence). This CDR3 has 14 amino acids. CDR3 in amino acids: CAWSVQGGKNIQYF. CDR3 sequence (DNA): TGTGCCTGGAGTGTACAAGGGGGCAAAAACATTCAGTACTTC. The whole variable domain, filled in from reference TRBV30 and TRBJ2-4, reads SQTIHQWPATLVQPVGSPLSLECTVEGTSNPNLYWYRQAAGRGLQLLFYSVGIGQISSEVPQNLSASRPQDRQFILSSKKLLLSDSGFYLCAWSVQGGKNIQYFGAGTRLSVL.

This clone was found once. This sample includes further DNA sequences coding for the same CDR3. J is TRBJ2-7 and V is TRBV19; 7 bases align to TRBD1. This CDR3 has 13 amino acids. CDR1 LNHDA and CDR2 SQIVND come from the germline V gene (reference sequence). The trim removed 6 bases at V and 2 bases at J, leaving 4 bases unmatched. The CDR3 sequence is CASSPGQTYEQYF. CDR3 coding DNA: TGTGCCAGTAGCCCGGGACAGACCTACGAGCAGTACTTC.

CDR3 sequence (DNA): TGCGCCAGCAGCGACGGACAGCTGTGGCAGTACTTC. This sequence encodes CASSDGQLWQYF. V is TRBV5-1 and J is TRBJ2-7; possibly TRBD1 for D (6 bases). The CDR3 loop spans 12 amino acids. V was trimmed by 4 bases and J by 9 bases, leaving 14 bases between them. CDR1 SGHRS and CDR2 YFSETQ come from the germline V gene.

The chain uses TRBV19 and TRBJ1-1, with 9 bases matching TRBD1. This CDR3 has 14 residues. Trimming at V came to 7 bases and at J to 3 bases, leaving 6 bases not matched to a gene. Germline assignment: CDR1 LNHDA and CDR2 SQIVND (reference sequence). DNA of the CDR3: TGTGCCAGTACCCGGGACAGGGATGACACTGAAGCTTTCTTT. Amino acid sequence: CASTRDRDDTEAFF.

J is TRBJ2-2 and V is TRBV5-4; TRBD1 might be the D (6 bases). The ends were cut back, 6 bases at V and 6 bases at J, with 15 bases in the middle. Germline-derived CDR1 and CDR2 are SGHNT and YYREEE (reference sequence). The CDR3 covers 14 residues. DNA of the CDR3: TGTGCCAGCAACCGGGACATCGAGGCCGGGGAGCTGTTTTTT. It codes for CASNRDIEAGELFF.